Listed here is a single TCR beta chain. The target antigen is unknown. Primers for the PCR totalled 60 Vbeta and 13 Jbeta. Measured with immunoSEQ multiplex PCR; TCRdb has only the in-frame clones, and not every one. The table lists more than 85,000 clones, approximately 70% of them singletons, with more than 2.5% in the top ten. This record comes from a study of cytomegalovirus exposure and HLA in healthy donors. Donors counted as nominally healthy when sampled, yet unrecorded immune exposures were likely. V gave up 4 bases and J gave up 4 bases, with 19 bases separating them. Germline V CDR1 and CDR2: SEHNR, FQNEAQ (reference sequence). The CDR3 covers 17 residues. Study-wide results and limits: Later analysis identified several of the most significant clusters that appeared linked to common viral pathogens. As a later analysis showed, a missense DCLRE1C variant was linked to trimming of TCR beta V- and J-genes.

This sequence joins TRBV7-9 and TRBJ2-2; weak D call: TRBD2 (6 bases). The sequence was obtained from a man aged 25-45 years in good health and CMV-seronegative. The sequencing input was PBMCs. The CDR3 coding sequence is TGTGCCAGCAGCTCGTCGCTAAGGAGGGGTAGCACCGGGGAGCTGTTTTTT. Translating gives CASSSSLRRGSTGELFF.